In this sample, the clone carrying this TCR beta chain turned up once. TCRdb's copy holds only in-frame clones and misses some; the assay was immunoSEQ multiplex PCR. The sample includes 65,000 to 80,000 clones, about 96% seen only once; the top ten take roughly 1.5%. The data are from a study of T cell clonotyping in hematopoietic cell transplantation. Study as a whole: Cytoreduction preceded collection of pretransplant recipient samples.

Time point noted: recipient sample about 28 days before transplant, after cytoreduction. The trim removed 2 bases at V and 5 bases at J, leaving 12 bases unmatched. The CDR3 covers 16 residues. The germline V gene encodes CDR1 MNHNS and CDR2 SASEGT. Specimen: peripheral blood mononuclear cells, collected before stem cell transplant. This clonotype originated in a woman between 50 and 59 years old with acute myeloid leukemia. Some clones in this sample may be carry-over from other donors' samples. The genes are TRBV6-1 and TRBJ2-7; 7 bases are a match to TRBD1. CDR3: CASSERGGTSFNEQYF. CDR3 in DNA: TGTGCCAGCAGTGAACGAGGGGGCACGAGTTTTAACGAGCAGTACTTC.